This paragraph reports one T cell receptor (beta chain). This clonotype has ten or more counts. The antigen it binds to is not known. Base qualities are not provided; no much larger clone lies one nucleotide away. Sequenced on an Illumina HiSeq 1500. TCRdb's own reprocessing of the public reads used fastp at Q25 and MiXCR and kept productive beta chains. Rows are unified per CDR3 protein, each entry keeping the most common DNA and genes. For this sample there are roughly 230,000 distinct CDR3 sequences; about 12% appear just once. The top ten constitute approximately 1.6% of the sample. The CDR3 starts with the cysteine, ends with the phenylalanine, and has 13 residues. The sequence is cut down to CDR3 DNA, 39 bases in frame from base 1. CDR1 MNHEY and CDR2 SVGEGT are derived from the germline V gene. V loses 7 bases of germline sequence and J loses 6 bases, and the interval between the two ends is 14 bases.

This sample stems from a study of T cell repertoires in cytomegalovirus infection (dated by TCRdb to between 2017 and 2020). Describing the broader study: The HLA type of each donor mattered for the analysis, because public TCR beta signatures pointed to carriage of CMV infection along with the matching HLA type.

Results the study describes overall, beyond this receptor: The ex vivo response was dominated by HLA-C-restricted CMV-specific TCR beta clonotypes, which also provided the single most frequent clonotype in two of eight donors. Carriers of CMV infection plus the relevant HLA type were discriminated by the cumulative frequency of public TCR beta family members in the study cohort and in an independent roughly 400-donor cohort.

The receptor's source is a human donor in good health (CMV status not recorded). Some clones in this sample may be carry-over from other donors' samples. The sample taken for sequencing was PBMCs. This sequence uses TRBV6-2 or TRBV6-3 and TRBJ2-3; a tentative D match to TRBD1 spans 6 bases. CDR3 reads: CASKRGTWDTQYF. At the DNA level, the sequence is TGTGCCAGCAAGAGGGGGACGTGGGATACGCAGTATTTT.